Many counts were recorded for the clone carrying this TCR beta chain. Its antigen is unidentified. CDR3 length: 14 residues. The V and J ends lost 3 bases and 4 bases respectively, with 12 bases between them. From germline, CDR1 is DFQATT and CDR2 SNEGSKA (reference sequence). The entry originates in a study of T cells after yellow fever vaccination. Study findings and constraints: The booster response re-showed most primary clones: 96% CD4, around 90% CD8.

5'RACE template switching produced TCR cDNA carrying a universal primer site and UMIs. TCRdb independently ran MiXCR on the 5' RACE reads; one entry per CDR3 protein. The sample lists approximately 240,000 distinct CDR3 sequences; over 3% were seen once. This sequence was found in a man younger than 30 who received the YFV17D yellow fever vaccine. This sample comprised PBMCs, obtained 15 days after the yellow fever booster vaccination. The V gene is TRBV20-1, the J gene TRBJ1-4; D ambiguous. The CDR3 region is CSASRPWDNEKLFF. The DNA of the CDR3 is TGCAGTGCTAGTCGGCCCTGGGATAATGAAAAACTGTTTTTT.